These 23 T cell receptor beta chains share one sample of origin, sequenced in a study of blood T cell repertoires in COVID-19. Using immunoSEQ multiplex PCR, the repertoire was profiled, and TCRdb retains in-frame clones only, with some absent. The sample includes roughly 290,000 clones, around 86% of them seen just once. Sequencing was carried out using PBMCs or T cells enriched from blood (not recorded which). Receptor source: a woman between 40 and 50 years old who had recovered from COVID-19.

This chain joins TRBV14 and TRBJ1-1; the match to TRBD1 covers 7 bases. The V gene's germline CDR1 is SGHDN and CDR2 FVKESK. The V gene end was trimmed by 4 bases and the J gene end by 1 base; junction bases not matched to a gene: 6. The CDR3 covers 15 residues. The CDR3, as DNA: TGTGCCAGCAGCCCTCTGGGACAGACGAACACTGAAGCTTTCTTT. It is translated as CASSPLGQTNTEAFF.

The chain couples TRBV18 to TRBJ1-1, with a tentative D call TRBD1 (6 bases). Trimming pared 1 base from V and 8 bases from J, leaving 8 bases between. The germline CDR1 and CDR2 sequences are KGHSH and LQKENI. The CDR3 contains 12 residues. In DNA, the CDR3 is TGTGCCAGCTCACCACTCGGGACAGAAGCTTTCTTT. Amino acids: CASSPLGTEAFF.

The rearrangement joins TRBV30 to TRBJ2-2, with D hard to call. Germline V gene sequence: CDR1 GTSNPN, CDR2 SVGIG (reference sequence). V was clipped by 0 bases and J by 0 bases, with 8 bases between them. The CDR3 loop spans 15 amino acids. DNA for the CDR3: TGTGCCTGGAGTGTAGGCCGGGCGAACACCGGGGAGCTGTTTTTT. Amino acid sequence: CAWSVGRANTGELFF.

This chain uses TRBV5-1 with TRBJ1-1; possibly TRBD1 for D (5 bases). The CDR3 loop spans 14 amino acids. Germline lookup yields CDR1 SGHRS and CDR2 YFSETQ. Trimming took off 0 bases at V and 6 bases at J, with 12 bases between the two ends. CDR3 DNA: TGCGCCAGCAGCTTGGTCGCGGGGGTTCCTGAAGCTTTCTTT. Its translation is CASSLVAGVPEAFF.

The gene calls are TRBV2 and TRBJ2-5; 9 positions match TRBD1. Per germline, CDR1 SNHLY and CDR2 FYNNEI. The CDR3 has 13 amino acids. Trimming took 5 bases from V and 5 from J; bases not matched to a gene: 3. CDR3 sequence reads: CASSSGTGETQYF. DNA for the CDR3: TGTGCCAGCAGTTCCGGGACAGGGGAGACCCAGTACTTC.

The chain carries TRBV7-2 and TRBJ1-5; D gene ambiguous. Trimming cost V 4 bases and J 2 bases, with 9 bases left between them. This CDR3 region has 14 residues. In germline, CDR1 is SGHTA, CDR2 FQGNSA. Here the CDR3 DNA reads TGTGCCAGCAGCTCTTACTCTGGCAATCAGCCCCAGCATTTT. Its translation: CASSSYSGNQPQHF.

As DNA, the CDR3 is TGTGCCATCAGCCCCGGAACAGGGTTGGCCACTGAAGCTTTCTTT. This translates into CAISPGTGLATEAFF. V and J are TRBV10-3 and TRBJ1-1; D may be TRBD1 (6 bases). V lost 6 bases and J lost 4, with 18 bases in between. Germline CDR1 reads ENHRY; CDR2 reads SYGVKD. This CDR3 contains 15 residues.

V is TRBV7-6 and J is TRBJ2-1, with unresolved D. Looked up from germline, CDR1 is SGHVS and CDR2 is FNYEAQ. Trimming cost V 4 bases and J 6 bases, with 7 bases left between them. The CDR3 extends over 12 amino acids. This chain's CDR3 is CASSSPINEQFF. The CDR3, as DNA: TGTGCCAGCAGCTCCCCAATCAATGAGCAGTTCTTC.

V usage is TRBV2 and J usage is TRBJ2-1, with 8 nucleotides matching TRBD1. The CDR3 runs to 14 residues. Trimming took 6 bases from V and 2 from J; bases not matched to a gene: 3. CDR1 is SNHLY and CDR2 is FYNNEI in the germline V gene. The CDR3 reads CASRYRGAYNEQFF. The CDR3 bases are TGTGCCAGCAGGTACAGGGGGGCCTACAATGAGCAGTTCTTC.

The gene calls are TRBV5-4 and TRBJ2-1; D call uncertain. V was clipped by 2 bases and J by 8 bases, with 14 bases between them. The CDR3 has 14 amino acids. Germline loops: CDR1 SGHNT, CDR2 YYREEE (reference sequence). This CDR3 reads CASSFLGTQDEQFF. In DNA, the CDR3 is TGTGCCAGCAGCTTCTTGGGTACGCAGGATGAGCAGTTCTTC.

The J gene is TRBJ1-2, the V gene TRBV18; D is unclear. CDR3 size: 15 residues. Looked up from germline, CDR1 is KGHSH and CDR2 is LQKENI. The V end lost 3 bases, the J end lost 4 bases, and 15 bases lay between the germline ends. The CDR3 DNA sequence: TGTGCCAGCTCACCCCAGCTGGCAGCGAGCTATGGCTACACCTTC. Translating it yields CASSPQLAASYGYTF. The full variable domain, its missing parts supplied by reference TRBV18 and TRBJ1-2, is NAGVMQNPRHLVRRRGQEARLRCSPMKGHSHVYWYRQLPEEGLKFMVYLQKENIIDESGMPKERFSAEFPKEGPSILRIQQVVRGDSAAYFCASSPQLAASYGYTFGSGTRLTVV.

The rearrangement uses TRBV24-1 and TRBJ1-2; 9 positions agree with TRBD1. Germline V gene sequence: CDR1 KGHDR, CDR2 SFDVKD. The CDR3 is 13 residues long. The V and J ends lost 5 bases and 5 bases, in that order; junction bases with no gene match: 2. The CDR3 is CATSAGTGYGYTF. In DNA form, the CDR3 reads TGTGCCACCAGTGCTGGGACAGGGTATGGCTACACCTTC.

CDR3 DNA: TGTGCCAGCACCGGGACAGGGTTTACCTACGAGCAGTACTTC. Residues: CASTGTGFTYEQYF. The chain carries TRBV6-5 and TRBJ2-7, with 9 bases matching TRBD1. The CDR3 is 14 amino acids. V shed 7 bases and J 2 bases; nucleotides not matched to a gene: 6. Germline V CDR1 and CDR2: MNHEY, SVGAGI.

The chain carries TRBV5-6 and TRBJ2-3; D unclear. Trimming removed 4 bases from V and 1 base from J, with 13 bases in between. CDR1 and CDR2 (germline): SGHDT, YYEEEE. This CDR3 region has 15 residues. The DNA of the CDR3 is TGTGCCAGCAGCCCCGCGCTCACTCGCACAGATACGCAGTATTTT. Protein product: CASSPALTRTDTQYF.

This chain links TRBV24-1 with TRBJ2-1, with D unclear. Germline assignment: CDR1 KGHDR and CDR2 SFDVKD. Trimming removed 4 bases from V and 1 base from J, with 10 bases in between. There are 15 residues in the CDR3. CDR3 region: CATSDPKRSYNEQFF. The CDR3 nucleotides are TGTGCCACCAGTGACCCGAAGAGGTCCTACAATGAGCAGTTCTTC.

This CDR3 reads CASSQGGQGGYGYTF. The CDR3 DNA sequence: TGTGCCAGCAGCCAAGGGGGACAGGGAGGGTATGGCTACACCTTC. The chain couples TRBV4-2 to TRBJ1-2, with 9 bases lining up with TRBD1. Looked up from germline, CDR1 is LGHNA and CDR2 is YNFKEQ. Trimming cost V 1 base and J 5 bases; bases outside gene matches: 5. This CDR3 has 15 amino acids.

The chain carries TRBV7-2 and TRBJ2-3; D unclear. The CDR3 has 13 residues. Germline CDR1 is SGHTA and CDR2 is FQGNSA. V was cut by 3 bases and J by 4 bases, with 8 bases left in between. CDR3 DNA: TGTGCCAGCAGCTTTGTCTACGCAGATACGCAGTATTTT. It translates to CASSFVYADTQYF.

This chain uses TRBV30 with TRBJ2-7; perhaps TRBD1 as D (5 bases). Trimming removed 5 bases at V and 4 bases at J, with 9 bases between. The CDR3 is made up of 11 amino acids. CDR1 and CDR2 from the germline V gene are GTSNPN and SVGIG (reference sequence). CDR3 amino acids: CAWGDSYEQYF. For the CDR3, the DNA is TGTGCCTGGGGCGACAGTTACGAGCAGTACTTC.

The CDR3 nucleotides read TGTGCCAGCAGTCGCGGGGATCATAGCAATCAGCCCCAGCATTTT. As protein: CASSRGDHSNQPQHF. The chain links TRBV25-1 to TRBJ1-5; D unclear. This CDR3 comprises 15 residues. Per the germline V gene, CDR1 is MGHDK and CDR2 is SYGVNS. Deletions cut 5 bases from V and 0 bases from J, with 11 bases between.

The count of this clone is one. This chain uses TRBV3-1 (or the pseudogene TRBV3-2) with TRBJ2-5; TRBD2 matches 12 bases. The CDR3 has 18 residues. Germline-derived CDR1 and CDR2 are LGHDT and YNNKEL (reference sequence). V was pared by 0 bases and J by 2 bases, with 7 bases of the junction left unmatched. The DNA for the CDR3 is TGTGCCAGCAGCCAAGAAATCGGAGGACTAGCGGGACAAGAGACCCAGTACTTC. Translating it yields CASSQEIGGLAGQETQYF.

V is TRBV12-3 or TRBV12-4 and J is TRBJ1-4; D unresolved. Trimming took 6 bases from V and 8 from J, leaving 10 bases between them. The CDR3 runs 12 residues. CDR3 protein: CASRIRAEKLFF. In DNA, the CDR3 is TGTGCCAGCAGAATTAGAGCGGAAAAACTGTTTTTT.

The chain recombines TRBV11-2 with TRBJ1-1; D remains unclear. V was trimmed by 1 base and J by 0 bases, leaving 9 bases between them. The V gene's germline CDR1 is SGHAT and CDR2 FQNNGV. The CDR3 has 15 amino acids. The CDR3 protein is CASSLVSGLNTEAFF. DNA for the CDR3: TGTGCCAGCAGCTTAGTGAGCGGACTGAACACTGAAGCTTTCTTT.

V is TRBV27 and J is TRBJ1-1; 7 bases agree with TRBD1. CDR3 length equals 13 residues. V was clipped by 3 bases and J by 4 bases; unmatched bases: 2. CDR1 MNHEY and CDR2 SMNVEV come from the germline V gene (reference sequence). CDR3 coding DNA: TGTGCCAGCAGTTTTCGACAGGGCACTGAAGCTTTCTTT. Its protein product is CASSFRQGTEAFF.